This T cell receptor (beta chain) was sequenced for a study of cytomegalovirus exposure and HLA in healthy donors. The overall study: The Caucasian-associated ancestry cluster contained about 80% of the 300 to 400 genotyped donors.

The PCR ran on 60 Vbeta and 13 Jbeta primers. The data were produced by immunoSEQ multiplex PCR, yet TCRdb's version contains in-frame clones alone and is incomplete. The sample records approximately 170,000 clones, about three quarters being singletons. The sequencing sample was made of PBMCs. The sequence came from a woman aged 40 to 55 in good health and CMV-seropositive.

The CDR3 nucleotides are TGCGCCAGCAGCCAGGGACAGGGCCGAGGAGATACGCAGTATTTT. This codes for CASSQGQGRGDTQYF. This chain uses TRBV5-1 with TRBJ2-3; TRBD1 agrees at 9 bases. The CDR3 sequence is 15 residues long. Germline CDR1 and CDR2: SGHRS and YFSETQ. The V segment lost 4 bases and the J segment 5 bases; nucleotides outside the gene matches: 8.